This T cell receptor beta chain came from a study of CD8 T cells in Susac syndrome. Study information: Sequenced Susac syndrome patients included 5 or 6 with clinically active disease and fewer than 10 in remission.

Purification of the CD8+ and CD4+ T cells relied on negative isolation, and TEMRA cells underwent FACS enrichment. RNA was extracted with the RNeasy kit, and a quantity of roughly 0.5 to 1 ug was reverse transcribed using random hexamers. TCRdb fed the immunoSEQ multiplex PCR reads into MiXCR, producing one record per CDR3 protein. The sample contains 170,000 or so distinct CDR3 sequences, about 96% of which appear only once. V lost 0 bases and J 14 bases, leaving 11 bases between the germline ends. Germline lookup yields CDR1 SEHNR and CDR2 FQNEAQ (reference sequence). The CDR3 has 12 residues. As for this clonotype: Antigen unknown.

Study-level results: The TCR sequencing and HLA analysis in the study involved a relatively small number of individuals, as the study acknowledged. The CD4+ T cell repertoires, which came from Susac syndrome patients, showed no sign of clonal expansion.

The sequence was obtained from a human donor with Susac syndrome. V and J are TRBV7-9 and TRBJ2-1, with D unresolved. The sequencing sample was made of CD4+ T cells from PBMCs. The CDR3 region is CASSLADAVKFF. CDR3 in DNA: TGTGCCAGCAGCTTAGCGGATGCAGTCAAGTTCTTC.